Each of the 8 T cell receptor beta chains below was sequenced from the same sample in a study of blood T cell repertoires in COVID-19. The data were produced by immunoSEQ multiplex PCR, yet TCRdb's version contains in-frame clones alone and is incomplete. The table includes about 360,000 clones, 75% to 90% detected once. Sequencing input: peripheral blood. These receptors were obtained from a woman aged 60-75 years with COVID-19, enrolled during active disease.

This chain joins TRBV9 and TRBJ1-2, with D uncertain. Germline loops: CDR1 SGDLS, CDR2 YYNGEE. V was pared by 5 bases and J by 8 bases, with 13 bases between. The CDR3 loop spans 12 amino acids. CDR3 protein: CASRSVGGGYTF. CDR3 bases: TGTGCCAGCAGGTCAGTGGGCGGGGGCTACACCTTC.

This chain links TRBV30 with TRBJ1-4, with D tentatively TRBD1 (5 bases). Trimming took off 2 bases at V and 8 bases at J, with 15 bases between the two ends. This CDR3 contains 14 residues. CDR1 is GTSNPN and CDR2 is SVGIG in the germline V gene (reference sequence). The CDR3 coding sequence is TGTGCCTGGAGTCTGGCAGGGATAGGAGAAAAACTGTTTTTT. It translates to CAWSLAGIGEKLFF.

The chain recombines TRBV5-8 with TRBJ1-1, with 8 bases that match TRBD1. The V and J ends lost 4 bases and 1 base, in that order; junction bases with no gene match: 6. This CDR3 region has 15 residues. CDR1 and CDR2 (germline): SGHTS, YDEGEE. The CDR3 loop reads CASSPGQGRNTEAFF. The CDR3 DNA is TGTGCCAGCAGCCCCGGACAGGGAAGGAACACTGAAGCTTTCTTT.

The chain has TRBV7-6 and TRBJ2-5; 9 positions match TRBD2. Unmatched junction bases numbered 7, after V lost 6 bases and J lost 2 bases. The CDR3 is made up of 15 amino acids. Germline V gene sequence: CDR1 SGHVS, CDR2 FNYEAQ. The CDR3 sequence: CASRIGTSRQETQYF. The CDR3 DNA is TGTGCCAGCAGAATCGGGACTAGCAGGCAAGAGACCCAGTACTTC.

This chain joins TRBV3-1 (or the pseudogene TRBV3-2) and TRBJ1-2; D unresolved. Germline V gene lookup returns CDR1 LGHDT and CDR2 YNNKEL (reference sequence). The V gene lost 7 bases and the J gene lost 8 bases, with 20 bases spanning the gap. This CDR3 contains 14 residues. The CDR3 protein is CASTPRGRDEGYTF. CDR3 nucleotide sequence: TGTGCCAGCACCCCCCGTGGGAGGGATGAGGGCTACACCTTC.

The chain combines TRBV6-5 with TRBJ1-4; no reliable D call. V lost 2 bases to trimming and J lost 6 bases, with 10 bases between them. CDR1 MNHEY and CDR2 SVGAGI come from the germline V gene. The length of the CDR3 is 14 residues. The CDR3 DNA is TGTGCCAGCAGTTACGAAACAGCCCATGAAAAACTGTTTTTT. Translation: CASSYETAHEKLFF.

The V gene is TRBV6-6, the J gene TRBJ2-4; tentative D call: TRBD1 (6 bases). Germline assignment: CDR1 MNHNY and CDR2 SVGAGI (reference sequence). This CDR3 is built from 16 residues. Trimming removed 5 bases at V and 0 bases at J, with 14 bases between. Here the CDR3 DNA reads TGTGCCAGCAGTAAACAGGGAAAGGGAGCCAAAAACATTCAGTACTTC. Encoded protein: CASSKQGKGAKNIQYF.

The chain uses TRBV18 and TRBJ2-5; 7 bases agree with TRBD1. Germline trimming cut 3 bases from V and 5 bases from J; bases unmatched to any gene: 9. Looked up from germline, CDR1 is KGHSH and CDR2 is LQKENI. The CDR3 has 15 amino acids. The CDR3 nucleotides read TGTGCCAGCTCACCCCAGACAGGGCTCGGGGAGACCCAGTACTTC. This sequence encodes CASSPQTGLGETQYF.